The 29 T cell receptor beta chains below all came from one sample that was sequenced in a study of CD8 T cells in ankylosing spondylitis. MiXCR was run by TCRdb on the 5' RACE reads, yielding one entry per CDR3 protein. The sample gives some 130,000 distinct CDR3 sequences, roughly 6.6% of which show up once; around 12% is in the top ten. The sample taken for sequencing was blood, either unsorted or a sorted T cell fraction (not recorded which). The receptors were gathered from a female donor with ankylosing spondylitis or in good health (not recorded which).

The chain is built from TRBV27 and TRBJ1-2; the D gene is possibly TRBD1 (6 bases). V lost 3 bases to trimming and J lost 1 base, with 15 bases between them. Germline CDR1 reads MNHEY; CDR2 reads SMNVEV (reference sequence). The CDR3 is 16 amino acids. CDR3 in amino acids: CASSFSERGNNYGYTF. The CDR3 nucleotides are TGTGCCAGCAGTTTTTCCGAGAGGGGGAATAACTATGGCTACACCTTC.

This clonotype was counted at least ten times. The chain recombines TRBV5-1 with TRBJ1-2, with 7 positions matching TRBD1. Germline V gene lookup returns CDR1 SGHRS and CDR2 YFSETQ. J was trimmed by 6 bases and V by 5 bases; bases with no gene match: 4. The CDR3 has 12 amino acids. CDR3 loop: CASRPGTDGYTF. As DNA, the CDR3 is TGCGCCAGCAGGCCCGGGACAGATGGCTACACCTTC.

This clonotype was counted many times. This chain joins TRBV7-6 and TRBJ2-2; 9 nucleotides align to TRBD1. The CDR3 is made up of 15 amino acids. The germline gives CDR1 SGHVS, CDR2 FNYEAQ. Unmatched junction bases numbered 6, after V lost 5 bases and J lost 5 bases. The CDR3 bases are TGTGCCAGCAGCCCCGGGACAGGGAGAACCGGGGAGCTGTTTTTT. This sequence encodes CASSPGTGRTGELFF.

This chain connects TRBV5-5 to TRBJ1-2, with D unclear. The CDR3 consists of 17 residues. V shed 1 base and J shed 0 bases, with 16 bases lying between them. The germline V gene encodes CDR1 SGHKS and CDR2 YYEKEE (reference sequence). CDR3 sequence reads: CASSLSSGSPSNYGYTF. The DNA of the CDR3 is TGTGCCAGCAGCTTGTCATCCGGTTCCCCTTCTAACTATGGCTACACCTTC.

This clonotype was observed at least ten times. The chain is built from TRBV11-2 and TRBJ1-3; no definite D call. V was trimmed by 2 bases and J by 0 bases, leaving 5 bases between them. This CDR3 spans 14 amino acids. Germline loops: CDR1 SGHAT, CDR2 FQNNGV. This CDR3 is CASSLFSSGNTIYF. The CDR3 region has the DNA TGTGCCAGCAGCTTATTCTCCTCTGGAAACACCATATATTTT.

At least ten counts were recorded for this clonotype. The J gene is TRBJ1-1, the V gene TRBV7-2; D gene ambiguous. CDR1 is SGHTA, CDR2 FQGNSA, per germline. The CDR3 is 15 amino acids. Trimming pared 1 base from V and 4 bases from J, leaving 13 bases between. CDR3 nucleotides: TGTGCCAGCAGCTTAGATAGAGTGACGGGCACTGAAGCTTTCTTT. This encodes CASSLDRVTGTEAFF.

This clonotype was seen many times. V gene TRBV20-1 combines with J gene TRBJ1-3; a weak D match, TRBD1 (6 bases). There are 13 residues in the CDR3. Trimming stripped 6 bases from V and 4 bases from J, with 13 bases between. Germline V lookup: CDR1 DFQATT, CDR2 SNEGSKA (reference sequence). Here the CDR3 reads CSAQTGQGNTIYF. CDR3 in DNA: TGCAGTGCCCAGACAGGACAAGGAAACACCATATATTTT.

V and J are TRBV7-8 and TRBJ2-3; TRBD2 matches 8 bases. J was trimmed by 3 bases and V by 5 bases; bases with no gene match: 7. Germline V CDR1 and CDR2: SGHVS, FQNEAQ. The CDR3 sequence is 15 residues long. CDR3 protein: CASSTGGWITDTQYF. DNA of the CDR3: TGTGCCAGCAGCACGGGGGGGTGGATTACAGATACGCAGTATTTT.

The CDR3 DNA reads as TGCAGCACCGACCTCGGGGTTTGGAGAGCTTTCTTT. Translation: CSTDLGVWRAFF. V gene TRBV29-1 combines with J gene TRBJ1-1, with D unresolved. Germline V gives CDR1 SQVTM, CDR2 ANQGSEA. The CDR3 covers 12 residues. Trimming removed 8 bases at V and 10 bases at J, with 20 bases between.

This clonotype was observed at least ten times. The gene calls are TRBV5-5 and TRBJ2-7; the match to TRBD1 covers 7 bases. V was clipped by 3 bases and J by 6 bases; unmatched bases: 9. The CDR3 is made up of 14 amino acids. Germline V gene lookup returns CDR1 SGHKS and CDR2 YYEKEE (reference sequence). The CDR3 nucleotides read TGTGCCAGCAGCTCCCTCAGGGGGTCGGTCGAGCAGTACTTC. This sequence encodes CASSSLRGSVEQYF.

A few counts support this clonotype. The CDR3 is CASSDSGDNNEQFF. For the CDR3, the DNA is TGTGCCAGCAGCGACAGCGGGGATAACAATGAGCAGTTCTTC. The chain combines TRBV7-9 with TRBJ2-1; 7 bases are shared with TRBD2. The V and J ends lost 5 bases and 5 bases, in that order; junction bases with no gene match: 6. The CDR3 loop spans 14 amino acids. Germline lookup yields CDR1 SEHNR and CDR2 FQNEAQ (reference sequence).

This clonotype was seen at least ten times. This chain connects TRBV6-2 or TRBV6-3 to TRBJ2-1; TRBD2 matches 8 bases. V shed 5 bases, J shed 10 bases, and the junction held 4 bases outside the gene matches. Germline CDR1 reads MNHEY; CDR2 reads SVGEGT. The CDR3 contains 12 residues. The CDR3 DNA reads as TGTGCCAGCAGTCCCGTAGCGGGGGAGCAGTTCTTC. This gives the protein CASSPVAGEQFF.

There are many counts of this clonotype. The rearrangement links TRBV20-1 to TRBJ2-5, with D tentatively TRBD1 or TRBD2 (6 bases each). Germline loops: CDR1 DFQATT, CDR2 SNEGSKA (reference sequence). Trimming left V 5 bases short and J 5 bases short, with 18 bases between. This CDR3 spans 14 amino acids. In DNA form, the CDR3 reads TGCAGTGCTTCCCCCAGCCAGGGGAGGGAGACCCAGTACTTC. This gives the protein CSASPSQGRETQYF.

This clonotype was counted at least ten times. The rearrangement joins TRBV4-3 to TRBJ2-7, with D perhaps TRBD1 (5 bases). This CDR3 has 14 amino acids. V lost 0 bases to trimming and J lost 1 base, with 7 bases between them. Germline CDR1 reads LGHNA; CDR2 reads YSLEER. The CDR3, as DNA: TGCGCCAGCAGCCAAGATCAGGGTTCCTACGAGCAGTACTTC. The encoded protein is CASSQDQGSYEQYF.

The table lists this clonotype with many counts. CDR3 bases: TGTGCCAGCACTGGGAACACCGGGGAGCTGTTTTTT. Translation: CASTGNTGELFF. The chain has TRBV7-3 and TRBJ2-2; D ambiguous. The CDR3 is 12 residues long. V lost 7 bases and J 1 base, leaving 4 bases between the germline ends. Germline V gene data show CDR1 as SGHTA and CDR2 as FQGTGA.

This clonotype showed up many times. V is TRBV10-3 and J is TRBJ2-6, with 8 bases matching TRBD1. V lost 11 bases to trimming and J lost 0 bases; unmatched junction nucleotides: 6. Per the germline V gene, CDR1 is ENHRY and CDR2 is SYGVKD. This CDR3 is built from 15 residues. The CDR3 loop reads CAARQGSSGANVLTF. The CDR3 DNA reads TGTGCCGCCCGACAGGGGAGCTCTGGGGCCAACGTCCTGACTTTC.

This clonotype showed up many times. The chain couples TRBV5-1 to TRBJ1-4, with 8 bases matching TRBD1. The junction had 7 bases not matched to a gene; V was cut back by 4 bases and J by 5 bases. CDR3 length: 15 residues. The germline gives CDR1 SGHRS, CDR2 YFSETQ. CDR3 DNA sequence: TGCGCCAGCAGCCGGGACAGGATGGGAAATGAAAAACTGTTTTTT. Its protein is CASSRDRMGNEKLFF.

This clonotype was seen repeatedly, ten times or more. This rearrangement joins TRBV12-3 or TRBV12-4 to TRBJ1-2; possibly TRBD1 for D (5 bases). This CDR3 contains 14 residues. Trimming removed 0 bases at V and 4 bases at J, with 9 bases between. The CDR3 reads CASSLAGAVYGYTF. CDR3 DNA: TGTGCCAGCAGTTTAGCAGGGGCGGTCTATGGCTACACCTTC.

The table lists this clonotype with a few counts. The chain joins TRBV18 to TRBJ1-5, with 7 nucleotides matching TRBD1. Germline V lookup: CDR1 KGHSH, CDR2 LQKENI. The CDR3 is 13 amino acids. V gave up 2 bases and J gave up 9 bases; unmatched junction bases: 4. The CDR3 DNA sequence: TGTGCCAGCTCACCAGACAGGGAAGGGCCCCAGCATTTT. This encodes CASSPDREGPQHF.

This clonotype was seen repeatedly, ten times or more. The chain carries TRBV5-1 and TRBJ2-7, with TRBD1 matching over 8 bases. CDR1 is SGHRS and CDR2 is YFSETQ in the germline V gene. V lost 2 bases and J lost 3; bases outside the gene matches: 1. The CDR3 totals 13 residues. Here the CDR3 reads CASSFDRGYEQYF. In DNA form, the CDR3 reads TGCGCCAGCAGCTTCGACAGGGGCTACGAGCAGTACTTC.

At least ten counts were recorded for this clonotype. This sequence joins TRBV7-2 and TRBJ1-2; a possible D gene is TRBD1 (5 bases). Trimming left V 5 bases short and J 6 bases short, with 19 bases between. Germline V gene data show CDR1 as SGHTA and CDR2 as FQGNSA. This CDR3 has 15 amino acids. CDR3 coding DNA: TGTGCCAGCAGCCTCCGGGACGTGGGAACTAATGGCTACACCTTC. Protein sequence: CASSLRDVGTNGYTF.

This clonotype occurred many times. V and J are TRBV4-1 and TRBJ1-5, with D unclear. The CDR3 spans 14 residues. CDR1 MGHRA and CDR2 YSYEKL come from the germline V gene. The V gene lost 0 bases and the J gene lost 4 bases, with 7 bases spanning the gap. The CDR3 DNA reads TGCGCCAGCAGCCAAGAATTGAGTAATCAGCCCCAGCATTTT. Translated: CASSQELSNQPQHF.

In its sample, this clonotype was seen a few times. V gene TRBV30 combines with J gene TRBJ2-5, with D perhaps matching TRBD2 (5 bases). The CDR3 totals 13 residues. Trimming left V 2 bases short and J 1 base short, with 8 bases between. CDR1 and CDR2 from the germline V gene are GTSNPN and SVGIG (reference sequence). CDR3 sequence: CAWSRRFQETQYF. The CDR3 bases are TGTGCCTGGAGTAGGAGGTTCCAAGAGACCCAGTACTTC.

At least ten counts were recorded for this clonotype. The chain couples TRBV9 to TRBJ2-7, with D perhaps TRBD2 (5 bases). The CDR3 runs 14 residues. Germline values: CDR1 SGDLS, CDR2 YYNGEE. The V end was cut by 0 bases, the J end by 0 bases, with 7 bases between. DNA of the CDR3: TGTGCCAGCAGCGTAGTTGAGGGCTCCTACGAGCAGTACTTC. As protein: CASSVVEGSYEQYF.

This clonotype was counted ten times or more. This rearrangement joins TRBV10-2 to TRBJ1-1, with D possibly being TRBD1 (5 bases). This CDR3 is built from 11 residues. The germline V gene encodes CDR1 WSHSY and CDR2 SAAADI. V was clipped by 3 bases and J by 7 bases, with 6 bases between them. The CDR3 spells CASSDGHEAFF. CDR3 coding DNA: TGCGCCAGCAGTGATGGACATGAAGCTTTCTTT.

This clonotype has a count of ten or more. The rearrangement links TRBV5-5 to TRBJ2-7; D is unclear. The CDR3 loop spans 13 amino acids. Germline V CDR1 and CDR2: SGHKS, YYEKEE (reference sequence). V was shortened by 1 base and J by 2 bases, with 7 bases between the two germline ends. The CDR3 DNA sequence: TGTGCCAGCAGCTTGCAACGGACCTACGAGCAGTACTTC. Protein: CASSLQRTYEQYF.

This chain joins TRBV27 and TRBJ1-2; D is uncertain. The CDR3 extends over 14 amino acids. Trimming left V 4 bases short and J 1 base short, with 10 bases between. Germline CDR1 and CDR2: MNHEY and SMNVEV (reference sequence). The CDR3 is CASSSRGLNYGYTF. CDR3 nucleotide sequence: TGTGCCAGCAGTTCCAGAGGACTTAACTATGGCTACACCTTC.

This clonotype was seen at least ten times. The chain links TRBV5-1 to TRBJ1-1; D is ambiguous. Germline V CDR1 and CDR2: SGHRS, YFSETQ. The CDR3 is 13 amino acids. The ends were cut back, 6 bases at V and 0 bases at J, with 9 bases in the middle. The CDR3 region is CASTPVMNTEAFF. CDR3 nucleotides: TGCGCCAGCACTCCAGTTATGAACACTGAAGCTTTCTTT.

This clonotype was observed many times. The CDR3 protein is CASSPPPQGSEAFF. The CDR3 region has the DNA TGTGCCAGCTCACCCCCCCCACAGGGGAGTGAAGCTTTCTTT. The chain uses TRBV18 and TRBJ1-1, with 7 bases matching TRBD1. Germline V lookup: CDR1 KGHSH, CDR2 LQKENI. J gave up 7 bases and V 3 bases, and 8 bases lay outside the gene matches. CDR3 length: 14 residues.